The 29 T cell receptor beta chains listed next were all sequenced from one sample in a study of chemoradiotherapy in HPV16-positive cancers. The assay was immunoSEQ multiplex PCR, and TCRdb's table has in-frame clones only and misses some. The sample lists 20,000 or so clones, 87% occurring once. The material was blood, obtained from a patient who underwent chemoradiotherapy. These TCRs come from a human donor with HPV-associated anogenital cancer.

The rearrangement joins TRBV9 to TRBJ2-3, with a weak D call TRBD1 (6 bases). This CDR3 has 16 residues. Trimming left V 0 bases short and J 5 bases short, with 16 bases between. Germline lookup yields CDR1 SGDLS and CDR2 YYNGEE. The chain's CDR3 is CASSVARGSLGDTQYF. CDR3 in DNA: TGTGCCAGCAGCGTAGCGAGGGGGAGTCTGGGAGATACGCAGTATTTT. Based on the CDR3 plus reference TRBV9 and TRBJ2-3, the full variable domain is DSGVTQTPKHLITATGQRVTLRCSPRSGDLSVYWYQQSLDQGLQFLIQYYNGEERAKGNILERFSAQQFPDLHSELNLSSLELGDSALYFCASSVARGSLGDTQYFGPGTRLTVL.

The rearrangement uses TRBV5-6 and TRBJ2-1; D is unclear. V was cut by 2 bases and J by 4 bases, with 13 bases left in between. This CDR3 has 15 residues. Germline V gene sequence: CDR1 SGHDT, CDR2 YYEEEE. The CDR3 here is CASSFPSSYYNEQFF. As DNA, the CDR3 is TGTGCCAGCAGCTTTCCTAGTTCTTATTACAATGAGCAGTTCTTC. Together with reference TRBV5-6 and TRBJ2-1, the CDR3 gives the full variable domain: DAGVTQSPTHLIKTRGQQVTLRCSPKSGHDTVSWYQQALGQGPQFIFQYYEEEERQRGNFPDRFSGHQFPNYSSELNVNALLLGDSALYLCASSFPSSYYNEQFFGPGTRLTVL.

This chain connects TRBV6-4 to TRBJ1-6; perhaps TRBD1 as D (6 bases). The CDR3 loop spans 16 amino acids. Germline V CDR1 and CDR2: MRHNA, SNTAGT. Trimming shortened V by 7 bases and J by 8 bases, and 21 bases separated the two germline ends. CDR3 region: CASISRDTRKDSPLHF. CDR3 in DNA: TGTGCCAGCATATCACGGGACACCCGAAAGGATTCACCCCTCCACTTT.

This clone occurred once. The chain couples TRBV29-1 to TRBJ1-2; D is uncertain. The CDR3 contains 11 residues. Per the germline V gene, CDR1 is SQVTM and CDR2 is ANQGSEA. Trimming cost V 4 bases and J 3 bases, with 6 bases left between them. The CDR3 spells CSVVGDYGYTF. CDR3 coding DNA: TGCAGCGTTGTTGGGGACTATGGCTACACCTTC.

A few counts support this clone. The chain recombines TRBV28 with TRBJ1-5; 8 bases align to TRBD1. The ends lost 1 base at V and 4 bases at J; junction bases unmatched: 6. Germline V lookup: CDR1 MDHEN, CDR2 SYDVKM. The CDR3 is made up of 16 amino acids. CDR3 coding DNA: TGTGCCAGCAGTTTATCCGGACAGGGTCTAAATCAGCCCCAGCATTTT. Protein sequence: CASSLSGQGLNQPQHF.

The rearrangement uses TRBV2 and TRBJ2-7, with 8 bases aligning to TRBD2. The CDR3 runs to 15 residues. Germline V lookup: CDR1 SNHLY, CDR2 FYNNEI. After removal of 1 base from V and 5 bases from J, the junction contained 7 bases not matched to a gene. The DNA of the CDR3 is TGTGCCAGCAGTGAAGATCGGGGGGGCCTGAACGAGCAGTACTTC. Translating it yields CASSEDRGGLNEQYF.

This chain joins TRBV6-6 and TRBJ2-5; D is unclear. Germline CDR1 is MNHNY and CDR2 is SVGAGI (reference sequence). The CDR3 runs to 12 residues. Trimming pared 6 bases from V and 5 bases from J, leaving 10 bases between. As DNA, the CDR3 is TGTGCCAGCAGCCCGAAGGAGGAGACCCAGTACTTC. Translated: CASSPKEETQYF.

This chain connects TRBV28 to TRBJ1-2; 9 positions agree with TRBD1. CDR1 is MDHEN, CDR2 SYDVKM, per germline. The CDR3 extends over 15 amino acids. Losses at the gene ends were 9 bases for V and 1 base for J; bases not matched to a gene: 9. The CDR3 coding sequence is TGTGCCAGTTTAACAGGGGGCGCGGGTAACTATGGCTACACCTTC. This gives the protein CASLTGGAGNYGYTF.

V is TRBV28 and J is TRBJ2-6; the D is unclear. Germline CDR1 and CDR2: MDHEN and SYDVKM. This CDR3 spans 14 amino acids. Trimming stripped 3 bases from V and 3 bases from J, with 6 bases between. The CDR3 DNA follows: TGTGCCAGCAGTTTGGGTGTTGGGGCCAACGTCCTGACTTTC. The encoded protein is CASSLGVGANVLTF.

The gene calls are TRBV18 and TRBJ1-1; D is uncertain. From germline, CDR1 is KGHSH and CDR2 LQKENI. V was shortened by 4 bases and J by 2 bases, with 8 bases between the two germline ends. This CDR3 is 13 amino acids long. CDR3 bases: TGTGCCAGCTCACTAGCAAGTAACACTGAAGCTTTCTTT. The encoded protein is CASSLASNTEAFF.

The chain is built from TRBV9 and TRBJ2-1; possible D gene TRBD2, 6 bases. The CDR3 covers 15 residues. Germline CDR1 reads SGDLS; CDR2 reads YYNGEE. Trimming stripped 3 bases from V and 4 bases from J, with 14 bases between. DNA of the CDR3: TGTGCCAGCAGCGGAGGGCGGGGTCCGTACAATGAGCAGTTCTTC. Translation: CASSGGRGPYNEQFF.

This chain uses TRBV10-3 with TRBJ2-7, with D unclear. This CDR3 is 12 amino acids long. Trimming shortened V by 9 bases and J by 3 bases, and 12 bases separated the two germline ends. The germline CDR1 and CDR2 sequences are ENHRY and SYGVKD. CDR3 residues: CAIRDEGYEQYF. CDR3 DNA sequence: TGTGCCATTCGAGACGAAGGCTACGAGCAGTACTTC.

The chain employs TRBV11-3 and TRBJ2-2; possibly TRBD2 for D (5 bases). Trimming removed 5 bases at V and 6 bases at J, with 16 bases between. The CDR3 is 15 amino acids. Germline CDR1 SGHNT, CDR2 YENEEA. DNA for the CDR3: TGTGCCAGCAGCCCCCGCCGGGGAGAGGCCGGGGAGCTGTTTTTT. As protein: CASSPRRGEAGELFF.

The CDR3 loop reads CASPSYRAQYF. CDR3 sequence (DNA): TGTGCCAGCCCGTCTTATCGGGCCCAGTACTTC. The rearrangement joins TRBV2 to TRBJ2-5; D gene uncertain. The germline V gene has CDR1 SNHLY and CDR2 FYNNEI. The ends were cut back, 8 bases at V and 9 bases at J, with 13 bases in the middle. The CDR3 has 11 amino acids.

The chain links TRBV25-1 to TRBJ2-7; 7 bases are a match to TRBD1. V shed 3 bases, J shed 0 bases, and the junction held 2 bases outside the gene matches. Per the germline V gene, CDR1 is MGHDK and CDR2 is SYGVNS. There are 14 residues in the CDR3. The CDR3 nucleotides are TGTGCCAGCAGTGAGGCAGGGGGCTCCTACGAGCAGTACTTC. It translates to CASSEAGGSYEQYF.

V is TRBV23-1 and J is TRBJ1-5; 7 bases map to TRBD1. TRBV23-1 is an ORF; its function is uncertain. Germline trimming cut 4 bases from V and 7 bases from J; bases unmatched to any gene: 4. CDR3 length: 13 residues. The CDR3 bases are TGCGCCAGCAGTCCCGGAGGGGGCCAGCCCCAGCATTTT. It yields the protein CASSPGGGQPQHF.

This chain connects TRBV18 to TRBJ2-1; 7 nucleotides align to TRBD1. V shed 5 bases, J shed 4 bases, and the junction held 8 bases outside the gene matches. The CDR3 runs 15 residues. Germline assignment: CDR1 KGHSH and CDR2 LQKENI. CDR3 in amino acids: CASSKGQTLYNEQFF. The CDR3 coding sequence is TGTGCCAGCTCAAAGGGACAGACCCTTTACAATGAGCAGTTCTTC.

The chain combines TRBV18 with TRBJ2-5; a possible D gene is TRBD2 (5 bases). Trimming pared 6 bases from V and 1 base from J, leaving 9 bases between. CDR1 is KGHSH, CDR2 LQKENI, per germline. The CDR3 extends over 13 amino acids. The CDR3 bases are TGTGCCAGCTCGCCGGGAATCCAAGAGACCCAGTACTTC. Protein product: CASSPGIQETQYF.

The chain has TRBV6-6 and TRBJ1-2; D might be TRBD1 (5 bases). V was shortened by 3 bases and J by 3 bases, with 17 bases between the two germline ends. This CDR3 is 16 amino acids long. Germline-derived CDR1 and CDR2 are MNHNY and SVGAGI (reference sequence). CDR3 sequence (DNA): TGTGCCAGCAGTTATGGCATCGGGACGGTAGACTATGGCTACACCTTC. Protein product: CASSYGIGTVDYGYTF.

This clone appeared a single time. The chain links TRBV7-9 to TRBJ2-2, with D perhaps matching TRBD1 (6 bases). CDR1 and CDR2 (germline): SEHNR, FQNEAQ (reference sequence). There are 13 residues in the CDR3. Trimming took 11 bases from V and 4 from J, leaving 14 bases between them. CDR3 residues: CAPREGGTGELFF. CDR3 bases: TGTGCCCCTCGGGAAGGGGGCACCGGGGAGCTGTTTTTT.

This clone was seen a handful of times. CDR3 nucleotide sequence: TGCGCCAGCAGTCACCACACCTGGGGCTACACCTTC. Protein sequence: CASSHHTWGYTF. The rearrangement uses TRBV23-1 and TRBJ1-2; D is unresolved. TRBV23-1 is noted as an ORF with a role that remains uncertain. The CDR3 contains 12 residues. Trimming cost V 3 bases and J 8 bases, with 10 bases left between them.

This clone was detected once. The V gene is TRBV28, the J gene TRBJ2-7; TRBD2 matches 15 bases. The CDR3 loop spans 15 amino acids. The ends lost 7 bases at V and 7 bases at J; junction bases unmatched: 8. Looked up from germline, CDR1 is MDHEN and CDR2 is SYDVKM. The chain's CDR3 is CASIPGTSGRSEQYF. CDR3 nucleotide sequence: TGTGCCAGCATTCCGGGGACTAGCGGGAGGAGTGAGCAGTACTTC. Variable domain in full (rest from reference TRBV28 and TRBJ2-7): DVKVTQSSRYLVKRTGEKVFLECVQDMDHENMFWYRQDPGLGLRLIYFSYDVKMKEKGDIPEGYSVSREKKERFSLILESASTNQTSMYLCASIPGTSGRSEQYFGPGTRLTVT.

The J gene is TRBJ1-4, the V gene TRBV15; no reliable D call. This CDR3 comprises 15 residues. V lost 0 bases and J lost 10, with 15 bases in between. Looked up from germline, CDR1 is LNHNV and CDR2 is YYDKDF (reference sequence). CDR3 in DNA: TGTGCCACCAGCAGAGATCGGAGCGGGCTTGGAAAACTGTTTTTT. Encoded protein: CATSRDRSGLGKLFF.

The chain is built from TRBV4-3 and TRBJ2-7; 7 bases fit TRBD1. V shed 0 bases and J 2 bases; nucleotides not matched to a gene: 7. Germline assignment: CDR1 LGHNA and CDR2 YSLEER. CDR3 length: 16 amino acids. The CDR3 region is CASSQDLGTAAYEQYF. DNA of the CDR3: TGCGCCAGCAGCCAAGATTTGGGGACAGCAGCCTACGAGCAGTACTTC.

This chain links TRBV11-3 with TRBJ2-2; 9 bases match TRBD1. Trimming cost V 4 bases and J 5 bases; bases outside gene matches: 5. The CDR3 runs 15 residues. Germline assignment: CDR1 SGHNT and CDR2 YENEEA. Here the CDR3 reads CASSSDRGRTGELFF. The CDR3 DNA is TGTGCCAGCAGCTCCGACAGGGGGAGGACCGGGGAGCTGTTTTTT.

J is TRBJ2-1 and V is TRBV27; either TRBD1 or TRBD2 may supply D (5 bases each). Germline CDR1 MNHEY, CDR2 SMNVEV (reference sequence). The CDR3 contains 16 residues. Trimming stripped 4 bases from V and 4 bases from J, with 17 bases between. The CDR3: CASSSPQGTGYNEQFF. The CDR3 bases are TGTGCCAGCAGTTCACCACAAGGGACGGGTTACAATGAGCAGTTCTTC.

The chain carries TRBV11-3 and TRBJ2-1; the match to TRBD2 covers 15 bases. CDR3 size: 18 residues. With V trimmed by 4 bases and J by 4 bases, 8 bases remained unmatched. Per the germline V gene, CDR1 is SGHNT and CDR2 is YENEEA. The CDR3 spells CASSSSGLAGGPYNEQFF. The CDR3 DNA reads TGTGCCAGCAGCTCGTCAGGACTAGCGGGAGGGCCTTACAATGAGCAGTTCTTC.

The chain links TRBV5-1 to TRBJ2-1, with D tentatively TRBD2 (6 bases). The germline V and J ends were trimmed by 0 bases and 5 bases, with 12 bases remaining between them. There are 15 residues in the CDR3. CDR1 and CDR2 (germline): SGHRS, YFSETQ. Here the CDR3 reads CASSLVAGRNNEQFF. The CDR3 nucleotides are TGCGCCAGCAGCTTGGTGGCGGGGCGAAACAATGAGCAGTTCTTC.

The chain links TRBV25-1 to TRBJ1-5, with unresolved D. The CDR3 is 13 amino acids. V lost 3 bases and J lost 4, with 7 bases in between. CDR1 MGHDK and CDR2 SYGVNS come from the germline V gene. CDR3 residues: CASSDSGNQPQHF. The CDR3 nucleotides read TGTGCCAGCAGTGACTCGGGGAATCAGCCCCAGCATTTT. The variable domain in full, with the rest retrieved from reference TRBV25-1 and TRBJ1-5, is EADIYQTPRYLVIGTGKKITLECSQTMGHDKMYWYQQDPGMELHLIHYSYGVNSTEKGDLSSESTVSRIRTEHFPLTLESARPSHTSQYLCASSDSGNQPQHFGDGTRLSIL.